This TCR beta chain was sequenced in a study of shared clonotypes between healthy human individuals. Whole-study findings and limits: The low donor count limited represented genetic and exposure-history diversity. The sampled material consisted only of blood, and tissue repertoires are likely to differ.

The CDR3 has 12 residues. Trimming cost V 0 bases and J 9 bases; bases outside gene matches: 1. Germline CDR1 and CDR2: PRHDT and FYEKMQ (reference sequence). Profiled with immunoSEQ multiplex PCR; TCRdb holds only in-frame clones, not every one. The sample has about 980,000 clones, approximately 80% seen once. Comments on this clone: What it binds is not known.

The study drew all its donors from Caucasian adults living in Nashville, Tennessee. The study separated CD4+ cells into CD45RA+ naive and CD45RA-negative memory subsets. The TCR comes from a man aged 18 to 30 in good health. The chain combines TRBV13 with TRBJ2-5, with 7 bases that match TRBD2. The source material was memory CD4+ T cells sorted from blood. Stated subset: CD45RA-negative fraction. The CDR3 coding sequence is TGTGCCAGCAGCTTAGGCCGGGGGGCCCAGTACTTC. Protein: CASSLGRGAQYF.